This TCR beta chain was captured by sequencing in a study of tumor and adjacent non-tumor tissue in lung cancer. Study conclusions and caveats: Shorter survival was associated with higher TCR diversity in tumors. Compared with tumor, normal lung showed significantly lower TCR diversity.

TCRbeta libraries were built with three rounds of nested PCR, modified from ARM-PCR. Each CDR3 protein is one row after TCRdb ran MiXCR on the multiplex PCR reads. The table shows about 110,000 distinct CDR3 sequences, with roughly 73% occurring only once. In this sample, this clonotype turned up a few times. Its antigen remains unknown. This CDR3 comprises 14 residues. The V gene's germline CDR1 is MNHEY and CDR2 SVGAGI. The V gene lost 10 bases and the J gene lost 2 bases, with 16 bases spanning the gap. RNA was extracted from bulk tissue without any cell sorting. The sample was lung tumor tissue. This clonotype was sampled from a woman aged 55-70 years with non-small cell lung cancer. V gene TRBV6-5 combines with J gene TRBJ2-3; TRBD2 might be the D (6 bases). The CDR3 nucleotides are TGTGCCAACAGGCTAGCGTTGGACACAGATACGCAGTATTTT. Protein: CANRLALDTDTQYF.